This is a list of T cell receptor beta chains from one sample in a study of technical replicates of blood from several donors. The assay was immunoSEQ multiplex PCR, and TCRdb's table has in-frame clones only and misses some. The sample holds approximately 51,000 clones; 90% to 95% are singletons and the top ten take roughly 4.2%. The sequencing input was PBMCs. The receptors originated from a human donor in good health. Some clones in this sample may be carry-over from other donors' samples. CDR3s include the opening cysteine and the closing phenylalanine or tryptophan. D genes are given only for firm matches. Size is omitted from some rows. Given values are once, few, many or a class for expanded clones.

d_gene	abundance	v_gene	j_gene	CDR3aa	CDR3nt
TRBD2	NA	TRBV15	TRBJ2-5	CATSSETGGAETQYF	TGTGCCACCAGCAGTGAGACGGGGGGTGCAGAGACCCAGTACTTC
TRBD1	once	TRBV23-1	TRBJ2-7	CASIPPPGQGACEQYF	TGCGCCAGCATCCCCCCCCCGGGACAGGGGGCCTGCGAGCAGTACTTC
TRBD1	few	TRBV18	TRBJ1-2	CASIGQGDGYTF	TGTGCCAGCATTGGACAGGGGGATGGCTACACCTTC
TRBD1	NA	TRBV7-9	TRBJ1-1	CASSLMGQGADTEAFF	TGTGCCAGCAGCTTAATGGGACAGGGGGCGGACACTGAAGCTTTCTTT
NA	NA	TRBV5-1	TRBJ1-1	CASSLGRGRGNTEAFF	TGCGCCAGCAGCTTGGGTAGGGGTAGAGGGAACACTGAAGCTTTCTTT
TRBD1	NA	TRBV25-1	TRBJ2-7	CASSSPTGAYEQYF	TGTGCCAGCAGTTCGCCGACAGGGGCTTACGAGCAGTACTTC
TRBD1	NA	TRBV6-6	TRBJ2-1	CASSYETGGNEQFF	TGTGCCAGCAGTTACGAGACAGGGGGCAATGAGCAGTTCTTC
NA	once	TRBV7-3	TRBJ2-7	CASSSVGGSYEQYF	TGTGCCAGCAGCTCCGTGGGGGGCTCCTACGAGCAGTACTTC
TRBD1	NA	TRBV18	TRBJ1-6	CASSPNGQGTSPLHF	TGTGCCAGCTCACCAAACGGACAGGGAACTTCACCCCTCCACTTT
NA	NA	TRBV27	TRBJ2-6	CASSLGPDSYGANVLTF	TGTGCCAGCAGTTTAGGCCCTGACAGTTATGGGGCCAACGTCCTGACTTTC
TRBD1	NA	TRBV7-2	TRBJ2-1	CASSLNRGDEQFF	TGTGCCAGCAGCTTGAACAGGGGGGATGAGCAGTTCTTC
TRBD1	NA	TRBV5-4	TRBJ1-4	CASSWQGATNEKLFF	TGTGCCAGCAGCTGGCAGGGGGCAACTAATGAAAAACTGTTTTTT
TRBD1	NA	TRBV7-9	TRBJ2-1	CASSFSHRGLGEQFF	TGTGCCAGCAGCTTCTCGCACAGGGGGCTTGGTGAGCAGTTCTTC
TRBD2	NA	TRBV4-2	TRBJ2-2	CASSQTGLAESGELFF	TGTGCCAGCAGCCAAACGGGACTAGCGGAGTCCGGGGAGCTGTTTTTT
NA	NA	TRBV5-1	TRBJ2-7	CASSSQGDYEQYF	TGCGCCAGCAGCTCTCAGGGTGACTACGAGCAGTACTTC
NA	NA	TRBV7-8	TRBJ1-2	CASSFLGDSNYGYTF	TGTGCCAGCAGCTTTTTGGGCGACAGTAACTATGGCTACACCTTC
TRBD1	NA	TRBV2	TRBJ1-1	CASSVLSRGDAEAFF	TGTGCCAGCAGTGTCTTGAGCAGGGGGGACGCTGAAGCTTTCTTT
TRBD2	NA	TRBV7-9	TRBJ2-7	CASSSGTRSYEQYF	TGTGCCAGCAGCTCCGGGACTAGGTCCTACGAGCAGTACTTC
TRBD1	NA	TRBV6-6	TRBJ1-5	CASTWTGYQPQHF	TGTGCCAGCACCTGGACAGGCTATCAGCCCCAGCATTTT
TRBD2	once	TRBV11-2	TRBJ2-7	CASSLERGGTEQYF	TGTGCCAGCAGCTTAGAACGGGGGGGTACCGAGCAGTACTTC
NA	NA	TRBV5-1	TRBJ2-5	CASSISGGQGETQYF	TGCGCCAGCAGCATAAGCGGGGGACAGGGAGAGACCCAGTACTTC
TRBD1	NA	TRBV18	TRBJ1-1	CASSSWTGTNTEAFF	TGTGCCAGCTCATCATGGACAGGGACGAACACTGAAGCTTTCTTT
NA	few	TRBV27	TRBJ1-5	CASSSIQVVSGQPQHF	TGTGCCAGCAGTTCAATACAGGTCGTTTCAGGTCAGCCCCAGCATTTT
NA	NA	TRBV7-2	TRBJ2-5	CASSLAFRVETQYF	TGTGCCAGCAGCTTAGCGTTTCGGGTAGAGACCCAGTACTTC
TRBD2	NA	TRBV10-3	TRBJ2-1	CASRRGSPYNEQFF	TGTGCCTCCCGGCGGGGGTCCCCTTACAATGAGCAGTTCTTC
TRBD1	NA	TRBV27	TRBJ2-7	CASSWTGALSEQYF	TGTGCCAGCAGTTGGACAGGAGCCTTATCCGAGCAGTACTTC
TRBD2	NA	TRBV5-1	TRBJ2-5	CASRDSGRVEETQYF	TGCGCCAGCAGAGATTCCGGGAGGGTAGAGGAGACCCAGTACTTC
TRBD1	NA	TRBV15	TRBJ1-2	CATSRDHAGGSGYTF	TGTGCCACCAGCAGAGATCACGCAGGGGGGTCTGGCTACACCTTC
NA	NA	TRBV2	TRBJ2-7	CASSEQTGSEQYF	TGTGCCAGCAGTGAACAAACAGGGTCCGAGCAGTACTTC
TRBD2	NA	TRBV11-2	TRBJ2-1	CASSLDSGRVNEQFF	TGTGCCAGCAGCTTAGATAGCGGGAGGGTCAATGAGCAGTTCTTC
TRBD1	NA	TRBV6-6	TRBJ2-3	CASSYDRGEEYF	TGTGCCAGCAGTTACGACAGGGGAGAGGAGTATTTT
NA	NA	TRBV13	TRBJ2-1	CASSPPERSSYNEQFF	TGTGCCAGCAGCCCTCCGGAGCGTAGCTCCTACAATGAGCAGTTCTTC
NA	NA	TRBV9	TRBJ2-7	CASSVGDRAYEQYF	TGTGCCAGCAGCGTAGGTGACAGAGCCTACGAGCAGTACTTC
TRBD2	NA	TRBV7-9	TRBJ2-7	CASSRGGLGEQYF	TGTGCCAGCAGCCGGGGGGGCCTGGGGGAGCAGTACTTC
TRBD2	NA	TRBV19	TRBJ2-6	CATKREGSGANVLTF	TGTGCCACCAAGCGGGAGGGATCTGGGGCCAACGTCCTGACTTTC
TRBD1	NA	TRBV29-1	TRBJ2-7	CSVEVRDRGGEQYF	TGCAGCGTTGAGGTGAGGGACAGGGGAGGCGAGCAGTACTTC
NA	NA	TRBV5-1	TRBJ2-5	CASSLANPIAETQYF	TGCGCCAGCAGCTTGGCCAATCCCATAGCGGAGACCCAGTACTTC
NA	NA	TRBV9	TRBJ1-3	CASSVGEISGNTIYF	TGTGCCAGCAGCGTTGGGGAGATCTCTGGAAACACCATATATTTT
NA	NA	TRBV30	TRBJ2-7	CAWQRGPNYEQYF	TGTGCCTGGCAGAGAGGTCCTAACTACGAGCAGTACTTC
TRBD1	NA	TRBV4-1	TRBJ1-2	CASSQPRTGGNYGYTF	TGCGCCAGCAGCCAACCACGGACAGGAGGGAACTATGGCTACACCTTC
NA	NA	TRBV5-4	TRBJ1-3	CASSPRGGQVGNTIYF	TGTGCCAGCAGCCCGAGGGGGGGCCAGGTTGGAAACACCATATATTTT
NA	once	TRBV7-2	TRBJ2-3	CASSLTGPDTQYF	TGTGCCAGCAGCTTGACAGGACCAGATACGCAGTATTTT
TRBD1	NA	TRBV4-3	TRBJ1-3	CASSQTPGGDTIYF	TGCGCCAGCAGCCAAACTCCAGGGGGCGACACCATATATTTT
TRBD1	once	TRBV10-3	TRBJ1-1	CAISDPGTGGREAFF	TGTGCCATCAGTGACCCCGGGACAGGGGGCCGGGAAGCTTTCTTT
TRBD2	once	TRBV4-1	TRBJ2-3	CASSQDSAGARDTQYF	TGCGCCAGCAGCCAAGATTCCGCGGGAGCAAGGGATACGCAGTATTTT
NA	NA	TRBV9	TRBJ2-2	CASSAEVLGANTGELFF	TGTGCCAGCAGCGCCGAGGTGTTAGGGGCCAACACCGGGGAGCTGTTTTTT
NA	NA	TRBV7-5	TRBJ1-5	CVRSIGPKDRGGQPQHF	TGTGTCAGAAGCATAGGCCCAAAAGACAGGGGAGGCCAGCCCCAGCATTTT
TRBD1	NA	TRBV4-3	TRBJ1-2	CASSQMDRELWGYTF	TGCGCCAGCAGCCAAATGGACAGGGAACTTTGGGGCTACACCTTC
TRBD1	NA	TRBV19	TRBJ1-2	CASSTPGQGYTF	TGTGCCAGTAGTACCCCGGGACAGGGCTACACCTTC